This T cell receptor beta chain was obtained from a study of blood T cells in healthy people across ages (dated by TCRdb to between 2014 and 2016). Study-level background: In model experiments, template switching captured roughly one uniquely barcoded TCR beta cDNA molecule for every two T cells. Age-related changes in TCR beta repertoire diversity were measured in the study by deep sequencing normalized with unique cDNA molecular identifiers. The donors were divided into four age groups: young (average 16 years), middle-aged (about 40), aged (around 59) and long-lived (around 87). To avoid experimental bias, donors of different ages were spread randomly across the sequencing lanes. For two donors (one aged 18 to 29 and one aged 80 or older), the study analyzed two additional independent replicas of 1 million unique cDNA reads from the same blood draw.

Broad study findings and their caveats: Since profiling was done on bulk unsorted PBMCs, naive and antigen-experienced compartments could not be conclusively compared. Estimates of total diversity from one million sequenced T cells were regarded as lower bounds and underestimates. As age increased, observed TCR beta diversity per million T cells dropped in a roughly linear way, and a significant reduction was already evident by age around 41. The long-lived group showed more naive CD4+ T cells, fewer expanded clones and increased TCR diversity than the aged group, suggesting age selection. There was a strong correlation between observed TCR beta diversity and the percentage of naive T cells measured by flow cytometry. Donor CMV infection status was unknown, potentially confounding age-related changes in expanded clonotypes.

The protocol used for the library was 5' RACE. The sample was run on an Illumina HiSeq 2500. A second roughly 6 to 12 cycle PCR used a sample-barcoded 5' primer and a J-beta primer mix. A template-switch 5' adaptor carrying 12 random nucleotides introduced a unique molecular identifier onto each TCR beta cDNA molecule. At least 2.5 million CDR3-containing paired-end reads were obtained from each sample. First-strand cDNA was synthesized from all RNA with the Mint cDNA synthesis kit, primed by a TRBC-specific oligonucleotide. All cDNA was treated with uracil-DNA glycosylase and then went through a first 18-cycle PCR with the universal primers M1SS and BC2_uni_R. The published analysis was carried out like this. For normalization, 1 million high-quality reads, each with a distinct molecular identifier, were randomly selected from each sample. Instead of being binned into consensus sequences, reads with shared molecular identifiers were discarded. CDR3 identification, clonotype clustering and error correction used MiTCR with a Q25 quality threshold and the strictest error-elimination algorithm. A nonparametric unseen species model with Euler transformation was used to estimate lower-bound total TCR beta diversity. In-frame beta chains were kept once TCRdb had trimmed the public reads at Q25 with fastp and called clones with MiXCR. Rows are combined by CDR3 protein, so each entry shows the most common genes and DNA. TCRdb, not the authors, supplied the V and J calls. In this sample the table shows approximately 900,000 distinct CDR3 sequences, 45% to 50% of which occur a single time. The top ten clones comprise about an eighth of the sample.

The table lists this clonotype with a few counts. Its antigen is currently not known. The sample holds no much larger clone one base away, and base qualities are not on file. The roughly 37 donors, aged 6 to 90 years, were systemically healthy Caucasian individuals from Russia. Each donor gave 8 to 10 milliliters of peripheral blood, collected into EDTA-treated Vacutainer tubes. PBMCs were isolated by Ficoll-Paque density-gradient centrifugation, with at least 7 million obtained per sample. Trizol reagent was used to extract total RNA from the PBMCs, yielding at least 5.5 micrograms per sample. For every donor, flow cytometry on a PBMC aliquot measured the percentage of naive CD45RAhigh/CD27high T cells. This receptor was taken from a man aged 25 to 40 in good health. Sequenced sample: blood.

The encoded CDR3 is CASSWGSTGELFF. DNA sequence: TGTGCCAGCAGCTGGGGTAGCACCGGGGAGCTGTTTTTT. Rearrangement joined TRBV13 to TRBJ2-2; no D gene is confidently identified. The CDR3 spans 13 residues, from the cysteine through the phenylalanine. CDR3 DNA is the only sequence kept; it has 39 bases, read in frame from the first base. The germline V gene (reference sequence) yields PRHDT for CDR1 and FYEKMQ for CDR2. V is reduced by 4 bases and J by 4 bases, leaving a spacing of 7 bases between them.